This is a list of T cell receptor beta chains from one sample in a study of blood T cell repertoires in COVID-19. TCRdb's copy holds only in-frame clones and misses some; the assay was immunoSEQ multiplex PCR. The sample has roughly 55,000 clones; approximately 79% are singletons. Specimen: peripheral blood. The origin of the receptors is a human donor in a cohort sampled during active COVID-19. Each CDR3 is given with its conserved first and last residue. Fields, in order: J gene, V gene, CDR3 protein.

J: TRBJ2-1
V: TRBV6-5
CDR3: CASSLQIERDEQFF

J: TRBJ2-7
V: TRBV15
CDR3: CATSRDPRTGGSYEQYF

J: TRBJ1-1
V: TRBV28
CDR3: CATTPRRGTEAFF

J: TRBJ1-2
V: TRBV2
CDR3: CASSFALPSTGVLGYTF

J: TRBJ1-4
V: TRBV19
CDR3: CASSKRTGMNEKLFF

J: TRBJ2-6
V: TRBV7-3
CDR3: CASSSDSGANVLTF

J: TRBJ2-2
V: TRBV15
CDR3: CATSRGGGLAGVFGTGELFF

J: TRBJ1-5
V: TRBV29-1
CDR3: CSVEILGDGYQPQHF

J: TRBJ1-2
V: TRBV6-5
CDR3: CASWDSGGSYGYTF

J: TRBJ1-2
V: TRBV28
CDR3: CASSLGGPSTNYGYTF

J: TRBJ2-2
V: TRBV11-3
CDR3: CASSLTGELFF

J: TRBJ2-2
V: TRBV6-1
CDR3: CASSERDTGELFF

J: TRBJ1-1
V: TRBV6-5
CDR3: CASSYHRGGAGYEAFF

J: TRBJ2-1
V: TRBV5-4
CDR3: CASSKGAGEYNEQFF

J: TRBJ2-1
V: TRBV3-1/TRBV3-2
CDR3: CASSQPGEDEQFF

J: TRBJ2-2
V: TRBV28
CDR3: CASRVGRGTNTGELFF

J: TRBJ2-7
V: TRBV19
CDR3: CASSTVSVTGYSSYEQYF

J: TRBJ2-7
V: TRBV7-2
CDR3: CASSLVSGTGTGEQYF

J: TRBJ1-3
V: TRBV7-9
CDR3: CASSTQTAGNTIYF

J: TRBJ2-1
V: TRBV11-2
CDR3: CASSKKDRYNEQFF

J: TRBJ1-1
V: TRBV27
CDR3: CASSFRGSAEAFF

J: TRBJ1-4
V: TRBV4-3
CDR3: CASSQGDSRYEKLFF

J: TRBJ2-2
V: TRBV7-7
CDR3: CASSWTGTGTGELFF

J: TRBJ2-3
V: TRBV24-1
CDR3: CATSDPGHQSTDTQYF

J: TRBJ2-3
V: TRBV30
CDR3: CAWARDFTDTQYF

J: TRBJ1-1
V: TRBV30
CDR3: CAWRPKTGVGTEAFF

J: TRBJ2-7
V: TRBV19
CDR3: CASSGGQGNTYEQYF

J: TRBJ1-1
V: TRBV18
CDR3: CASSPYDNGGTEAFF

J: TRBJ1-6
V: TRBV30
CDR3: CAWTPTGGLSPLHF

J: TRBJ2-2
V: TRBV5-4
CDR3: CASSRNTGELFF

J: TRBJ2-1
V: TRBV10-2
CDR3: CASREGARYYNEQFF

J: TRBJ2-1
V: TRBV7-3
CDR3: CASSLGLAGPDEQFF

J: TRBJ2-5
V: TRBV7-9
CDR3: CASSARGRGRQETQYF

J: TRBJ2-2
V: TRBV30
CDR3: CAWIRTSVNTGELFF

J: TRBJ2-1
V: TRBV24-1
CDR3: CATSDSSRTGGSWGEQFF

J: TRBJ2-2
V: TRBV9
CDR3: CASSLRGSNTGELFF

J: TRBJ1-1
V: TRBV5-1
CDR3: CASSLAGQGTTEAFF

J: TRBJ2-5
V: TRBV2
CDR3: CASRQGPGETQYF

J: TRBJ2-2
V: TRBV27
CDR3: CASSLTGNTGELFF

J: TRBJ2-2
V: TRBV7-2
CDR3: CASSSATSGRTGELFF

J: TRBJ2-7
V: TRBV28
CDR3: CASSDKTKISYEQYF

J: TRBJ2-2
V: TRBV20-1
CDR3: CSASFAGVIAGELFF

J: TRBJ2-1
V: TRBV4-1
CDR3: CASSQVLAREAGNEQFF

J: TRBJ2-5
V: TRBV6-5
CDR3: CASRRRSHQETQYF

J: TRBJ1-2
V: TRBV30
CDR3: CAWSDHQDGYTF

J: TRBJ2-7
V: TRBV6-2/TRBV6-3
CDR3: CASSLGQGIRGIEQYF

J: TRBJ2-2
V: TRBV3-1/TRBV3-2
CDR3: CASSRIRDRGTGELFF

J: TRBJ2-7
V: TRBV27
CDR3: CASSLRTSGKRVSYEQYF

J: TRBJ2-3
V: TRBV14
CDR3: CASSQQVIANSRTDTQYF

J: TRBJ2-5
V: TRBV7-2
CDR3: CASSLAPAKTQYF